Below are 13 T cell receptor beta chains sequenced from a single sample in a study of blood T cell repertoires in COVID-19. The method was immunoSEQ multiplex PCR; TCRdb's version includes in-frame clones alone and lacks a portion of them. The data show 500,000 to 600,000 clones, 85% to 90% seen once. Sequencing was done on a sample of peripheral blood. The receptors here all came from a woman between 45 and 60 years old with COVID-19, enrolled during active disease.

The V gene is TRBV5-6, the J gene TRBJ2-3, with 9 bases fitting TRBD2. With 0 bases clipped from V and 6 bases from J, the junction kept 5 bases outside the gene matches. The germline V gene has CDR1 SGHDT and CDR2 YYEEEE. This CDR3 spans 15 amino acids. The CDR3 loop reads CASSLVGGGADTQYF. The CDR3 nucleotides are TGTGCCAGCAGCTTGGTTGGCGGGGGGGCCGATACGCAGTATTTT.

The gene calls are TRBV7-9 and TRBJ2-5; a possible D gene is TRBD1 (5 bases). The germline V and J ends were trimmed by 5 bases and 4 bases, with 17 bases remaining between them. The germline gives CDR1 SEHNR, CDR2 FQNEAQ (reference sequence). The CDR3 runs to 15 residues. The CDR3 sequence: CASSRTFDRRETQYF. CDR3 nucleotides: TGTGCCAGCAGCCGTACTTTCGACAGACGAGAGACCCAGTACTTC.

The V gene is TRBV3-1 (or the pseudogene TRBV3-2), the J gene TRBJ2-2; 10 nucleotides agree with TRBD1. The CDR3 contains 15 residues. Losses at the gene ends were 4 bases for V and 3 bases for J; bases not matched to a gene: 2. Germline V gives CDR1 LGHDT, CDR2 YNNKEL (reference sequence). CDR3 DNA: TGTGCCAGCAGCCCGGGACAGGGGTACACCGGGGAGCTGTTTTTT. Protein sequence: CASSPGQGYTGELFF.

This sequence joins TRBV27 and TRBJ2-7; 7 positions match TRBD1. J lost 3 bases, V lost 0 bases, and 2 bases had no gene match. The CDR3 has 14 residues. Germline lookup yields CDR1 MNHEY and CDR2 SMNVEV (reference sequence). CDR3 in amino acids: CASSLSAGGYEQYF. The CDR3 DNA reads TGTGCCAGCAGTTTATCGGCAGGGGGCTACGAGCAGTACTTC.

This sequence joins TRBV18 and TRBJ1-1, with D maybe TRBD1 (6 bases). This CDR3 has 17 residues. Trimming removed 4 bases from V and 1 base from J, with 19 bases in between. Germline CDR1 and CDR2: KGHSH and LQKENI. CDR3 DNA sequence: TGTGCCAGCTCACGGGGGCCAGATCTTTCGGGGAACACTGAAGCTTTCTTT. This encodes CASSRGPDLSGNTEAFF.

This clone has only one observation. This chain links TRBV5-4 with TRBJ2-1; D is unclear. The CDR3 spans 15 residues. Germline CDR1 and CDR2: SGHNT and YYREEE (reference sequence). Trimming removed 2 bases from V and 0 bases from J, with 9 bases in between. Written as DNA, the CDR3 is TGTGCCAGCAGCTTAGACTTAAGCTCCTACAATGAGCAGTTCTTC. Its protein product is CASSLDLSSYNEQFF.

This chain joins TRBV2 and TRBJ1-5; 8 bases are a match to TRBD1. Germline V lookup: CDR1 SNHLY, CDR2 FYNNEI. V trimming: 4 bases; J trimming: 5 bases; junction bases outside the gene matches: 4. This CDR3 is 14 amino acids long. This chain's CDR3 is CASSGDRGHQPQHF. The CDR3 DNA is TGTGCCAGCAGTGGCGACAGGGGCCATCAGCCCCAGCATTTT.

The chain is built from TRBV14 and TRBJ1-2, with TRBD1 matching over 7 bases. J gave up 13 bases and V 4 bases, and 18 bases lay outside the gene matches. Germline V CDR1 and CDR2: SGHDN, FVKESK. This CDR3 contains 15 residues. The chain's CDR3 is CASSLISGTVDFSTF. The CDR3 DNA sequence: TGTGCCAGCAGCCTTATTAGCGGGACAGTAGACTTTTCCACCTTC.

The chain uses TRBV5-1 and TRBJ1-5; D not certain. This CDR3 contains 14 residues. Trimming stripped 4 bases from V and 7 bases from J, with 15 bases between. Germline V CDR1 and CDR2: SGHRS, YFSETQ. Here the CDR3 reads CASSRSGVGQPQHF. The DNA of the CDR3 is TGCGCCAGCAGCCGGTCCGGGGTAGGGCAGCCCCAGCATTTT.

This clone was detected only a few times. The chain carries TRBV27 and TRBJ2-7; 9 nucleotides agree with TRBD1. The CDR3 consists of 16 residues. V was clipped by 5 bases and J by 3 bases; unmatched bases: 11. Germline V lookup: CDR1 MNHEY, CDR2 SMNVEV (reference sequence). CDR3 nucleotide sequence: TGTGCCAGCAGTCGAAGAGAGCCGGGACAGGGCTACGAGCAGTACTTC. Translated: CASSRREPGQGYEQYF.

The rearrangement joins TRBV3-1 (or the pseudogene TRBV3-2) to TRBJ2-3; 9 bases align to TRBD2. CDR3 length: 20 residues. Unmatched junction bases numbered 21, after V lost 6 bases and J lost 2 bases. Germline V CDR1 and CDR2: LGHDT, YNNKEL (reference sequence). The CDR3 sequence: CASSPGLGGGGADVTDTQYF. As DNA, the CDR3 is TGTGCCAGCAGTCCCGGGTTGGGTGGCGGGGGGGCCGATGTCACAGATACGCAGTATTTT.

J is TRBJ2-6 and V is TRBV10-2; 7 nucleotides agree with TRBD1. V dropped 7 bases and J dropped 2; count of bases not matched to a gene: 2. The CDR3 runs to 14 residues. Germline assignment: CDR1 WSHSY and CDR2 SAAADI. The CDR3 DNA sequence: TGCGCCAGCACTGACAGGGCTGGGGCCAACGTCCTGACTTTC. Its protein is CASTDRAGANVLTF.

This chain joins TRBV7-2 and TRBJ1-2; 7 nucleotides agree with TRBD1. CDR3 length: 17 amino acids. Germline CDR1 reads SGHTA; CDR2 reads FQGNSA. With V trimmed by 1 base and J by 1 base, 9 bases remained unmatched. CDR3 loop: CASSLDGRGSLNYGYTF. The CDR3 nucleotides read TGTGCCAGCAGCTTAGATGGCAGGGGGTCCCTTAACTATGGCTACACCTTC.